This T cell receptor beta chain stems from a study of T cell repertoires in cytomegalovirus infection (dated by TCRdb to between 2018 and 2021). Study-wide context: Donor HLA type was relevant to the analysis, as public TCR beta signatures indicated carriage of CMV infection together with the matching HLA type. General findings and caveats noted by the study authors: The ex vivo response was dominated by HLA-C-restricted CMV-specific TCR beta clonotypes, which also provided the single most frequent clonotype in two of eight donors. Cumulative frequency of public TCR beta family members discriminated carriers of CMV infection plus the relevant HLA type in this cohort and an independent 352-donor cohort.

Reading the germline V gene gives CDR1 SGHTA and CDR2 FQGTGA. V loses 8 bases, J loses 4 bases, and the germline ends lie 19 bases apart. Including the terminal cysteine and phenylalanine, the CDR3 comprises 15 residues. Left in the record is the CDR3 DNA by itself, 45 bases read in frame from the first base. Sequencing used an Illumina HiSeq 1500. TCRdb trimmed the raw reads at Q25, called clones with MiXCR and kept productive beta chains. Merged by CDR3 protein, the rows form single entries marked with the most common genes and DNA. This sample holds around 450,000 distinct CDR3 sequences; approximately 32% were observed only once. Of the sample, roughly 15% falls within the top ten clones. This clonotype appeared many times. Its antigen target is currently unknown. The input lacks base qualities; no much larger clone sits a single base away.

This TCR was sampled from a human donor in good health (CMV status not recorded). Some clones in this sample may be carry-over from other donors' samples. The receptor chain draws on TRBV7-3 and TRBJ2-3; the D call is possibly TRBD1 or TRBD2, each sharing 7 bases. The sample consisted of PBMCs. The DNA reads TGTGCCAGCTCAGAGGTCAGGGGGGGGCCAGATACGCAGTATTTT. Translated, this is CASSEVRGGPDTQYF. Full variable domain (CDR3 extended with the reference TRBV7-3 and TRBJ2-3 proteins): GAGVSQTPSNKVTEKGKYVELRCDPISGHTALYWYRQSLGQGPEFLIYFQGTGAADDSGLPNDRFFAVRPEGSVSTLKIQRTERGDSAVYLCASSEVRGGPDTQYFGPGTRLTVL.